One T cell receptor (beta chain) is described in this entry. The target antigen is unknown. This specimen belongs to a study of T cell responses to AZD1222 COVID-19 vaccine. Overall study results and limits: A mostly white British donor set with more females was recruited, and clonal diversity was possibly underestimated. Spike-wide coverage was observed for vaccine-associated CD4 TCRs, with dominant responses at 160-218 and 743-854.

Unmatched junction bases numbered 6, after V lost 8 bases and J lost 5 bases. Germline V gene lookup returns CDR1 SNHLY and CDR2 FYNNEI. This CDR3 contains 13 residues. The method was immunoSEQ multiplex PCR; TCRdb's version includes in-frame clones alone and lacks a portion of them. The table has some 110,000 clones, approximately 93% seen once; the top ten hold 2.9%. This material consisted of peripheral blood, taken on day 0 of AZD1222 vaccination. The chain couples TRBV2 to TRBJ1-5, with 7 bases lining up with TRBD1. This receptor was obtained from an adult in good health. The CDR3 DNA reads TGTGCCAGCCTCGACAGGGAGGATCAGCCCCAGCATTTT. Encoded protein: CASLDREDQPQHF. Full variable domain (outside the CDR3, taken from reference TRBV2 and TRBJ1-5): EPEVTQTPSHQVTQMGQEVILRCVPISNHLYFYWYRQILGQKVEFLVSFYNNEISEKSEIFDDQFSVERPDGSNFTLKIRSTKLEDSAMYFCASLDREDQPQHFGDGTRLSIL.